This T cell receptor beta chain was retrieved from a study of T cell responses to AZD1222 COVID-19 vaccine. The study's findings and limits: Samples come after the peak T cell response, not at day 14. Across the whole spike, CD4 TCRs peaked at regions 160-218 and 743-854.

The CDR3 spans 14 residues. Trimming cost V 2 bases and J 0 bases, with 7 bases left between them. Worth noting for this clone: Antigen: not known.

This table comes from immunoSEQ multiplex PCR, and its TCRdb copy is limited to in-frame clones, with some not included. The data contain 150,000 to 250,000 clones, approximately 93% of them seen just once; the ten biggest clones take up under 4%. V is TRBV23-1 and J is TRBJ1-2; D unresolved. TRBV23-1 is an ORF, and what it does is uncertain. The material was peripheral blood, obtained 28 days after the second AZD1222 dose. This receptor was taken from an adult who received the AZD1222 COVID-19 vaccine. The CDR3 sequence is CASSQPAANYGYTF. CDR3 DNA: TGCGCCAGCAGTCAACCTGCTGCTAACTATGGCTACACCTTC.